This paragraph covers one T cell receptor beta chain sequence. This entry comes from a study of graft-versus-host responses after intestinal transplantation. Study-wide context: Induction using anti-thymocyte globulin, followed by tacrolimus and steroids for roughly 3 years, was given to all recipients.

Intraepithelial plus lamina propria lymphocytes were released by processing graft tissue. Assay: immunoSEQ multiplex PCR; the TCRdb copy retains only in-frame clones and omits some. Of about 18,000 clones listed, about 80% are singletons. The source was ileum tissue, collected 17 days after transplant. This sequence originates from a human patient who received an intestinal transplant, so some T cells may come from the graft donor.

CDR3 residues: CASSWGENEQFF. DNA for the CDR3: TGTGCCAGTAGTTGGGGAGAGAATGAGCAGTTCTTC. The chain recombines TRBV19 with TRBJ2-1; D possibly corresponds to TRBD2 (5 bases). Trimming pared 5 bases from V and 7 bases from J, leaving 9 bases between. The CDR3 extends over 12 amino acids. The V gene's germline CDR1 is LNHDA and CDR2 SQIVND (reference sequence).